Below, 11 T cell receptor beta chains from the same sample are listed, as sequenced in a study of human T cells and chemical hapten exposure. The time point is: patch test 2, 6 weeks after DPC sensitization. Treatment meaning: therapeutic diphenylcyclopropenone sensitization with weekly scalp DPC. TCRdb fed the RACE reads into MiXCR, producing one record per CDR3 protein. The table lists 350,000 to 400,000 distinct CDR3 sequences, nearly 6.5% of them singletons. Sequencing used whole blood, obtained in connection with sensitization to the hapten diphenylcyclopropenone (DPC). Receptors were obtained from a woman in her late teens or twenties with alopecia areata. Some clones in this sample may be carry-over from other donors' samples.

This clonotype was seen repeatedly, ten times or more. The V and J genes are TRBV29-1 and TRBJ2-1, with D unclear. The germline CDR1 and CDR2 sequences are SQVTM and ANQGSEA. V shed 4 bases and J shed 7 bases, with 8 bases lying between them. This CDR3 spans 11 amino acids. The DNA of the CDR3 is TGCAGCGTTGCCCCAGGTAATGAGCAGTTCTTC. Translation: CSVAPGNEQFF.

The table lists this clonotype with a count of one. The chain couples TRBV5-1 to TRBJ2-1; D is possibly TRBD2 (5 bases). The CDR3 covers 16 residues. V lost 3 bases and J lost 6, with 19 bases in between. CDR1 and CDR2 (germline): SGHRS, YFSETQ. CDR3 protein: CASSSPEDPLPNEQFF. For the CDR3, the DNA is TGCGCCAGCAGCTCCCCGGAGGACCCCCTGCCCAATGAGCAGTTCTTC.

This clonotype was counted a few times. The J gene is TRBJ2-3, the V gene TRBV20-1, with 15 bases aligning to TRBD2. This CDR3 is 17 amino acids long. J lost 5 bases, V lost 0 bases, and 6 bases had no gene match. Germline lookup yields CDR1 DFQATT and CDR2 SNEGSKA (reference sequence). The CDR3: CSARDQGLAGGLDTQYF. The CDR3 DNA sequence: TGCAGTGCTAGAGACCAAGGACTAGCGGGGGGGCTAGATACGCAGTATTTT.

For the CDR3, the DNA is TGTGCCAGCAGCACCGGGACAGGGGGAGAGACCCAGTACTTC. Translated, it gives CASSTGTGGETQYF. The chain couples TRBV12-3 or TRBV12-4 to TRBJ2-5, with 11 bases matching TRBD1. J was trimmed by 4 bases and V by 6 bases; bases with no gene match: 4. The CDR3 spans 14 residues.

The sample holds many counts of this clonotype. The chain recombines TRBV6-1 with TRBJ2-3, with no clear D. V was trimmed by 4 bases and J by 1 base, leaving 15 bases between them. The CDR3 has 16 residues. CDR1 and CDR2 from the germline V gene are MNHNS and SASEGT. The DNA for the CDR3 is TGTGCCAGCAGTGTCGTTACGGGCGCGGGCACAGATACGCAGTATTTT. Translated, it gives CASSVVTGAGTDTQYF.

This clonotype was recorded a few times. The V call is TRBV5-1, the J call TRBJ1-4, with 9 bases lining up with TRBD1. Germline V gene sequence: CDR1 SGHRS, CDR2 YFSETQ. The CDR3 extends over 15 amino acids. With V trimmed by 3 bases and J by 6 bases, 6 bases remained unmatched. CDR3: CASSSVTGGDEKLFF. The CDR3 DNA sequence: TGCGCCAGCAGCTCCGTGACAGGGGGGGATGAAAAACTGTTTTTT.

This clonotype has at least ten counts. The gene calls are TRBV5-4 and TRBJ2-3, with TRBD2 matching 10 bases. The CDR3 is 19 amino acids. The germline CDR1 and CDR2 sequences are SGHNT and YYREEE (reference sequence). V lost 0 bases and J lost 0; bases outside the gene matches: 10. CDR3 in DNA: TGTGCCAGCAGCTTGGCTAGCGGGGGCGCCGTGACTAGCACAGATACGCAGTATTTT. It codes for CASSLASGGAVTSTDTQYF.

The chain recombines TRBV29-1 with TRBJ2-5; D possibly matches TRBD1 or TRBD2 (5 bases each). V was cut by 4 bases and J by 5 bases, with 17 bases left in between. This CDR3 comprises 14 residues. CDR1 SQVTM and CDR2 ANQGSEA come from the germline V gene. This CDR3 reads CSVVIGTHGETQYF. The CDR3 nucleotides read TGCAGCGTTGTGATCGGGACCCACGGTGAGACCCAGTACTTC.

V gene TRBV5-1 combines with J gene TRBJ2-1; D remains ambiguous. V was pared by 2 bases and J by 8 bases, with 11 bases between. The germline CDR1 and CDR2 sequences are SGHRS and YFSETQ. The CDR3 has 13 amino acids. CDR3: CASSLSLGHEQFF. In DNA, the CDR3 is TGCGCCAGCAGCTTAAGTCTGGGCCATGAGCAGTTCTTC.

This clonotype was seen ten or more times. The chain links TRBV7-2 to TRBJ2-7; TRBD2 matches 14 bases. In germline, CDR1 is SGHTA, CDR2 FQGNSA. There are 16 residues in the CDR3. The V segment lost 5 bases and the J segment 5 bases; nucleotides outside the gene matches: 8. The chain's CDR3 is CASSTKPGLAGDEQYF. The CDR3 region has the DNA TGTGCCAGCAGCACTAAACCGGGACTAGCGGGGGACGAGCAGTACTTC.

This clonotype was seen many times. The CDR3 nucleotides are TGCAGCGTGGACACTGAAGCTTTCTTT. Translating it yields CSVDTEAFF. This chain links TRBV29-1 with TRBJ1-1; D unclear. Germline values: CDR1 SQVTM, CDR2 ANQGSEA. V was clipped by 6 bases and J by 3 bases, with 2 bases between them. The CDR3 length is 9 residues.